Here is one T cell receptor (beta chain) with its context. Original data processing: Reference gene primers were amplified, and this amplification served to estimate nucleated cell counts. TCRdb keeps only in-frame clones here, not all; method: immunoSEQ multiplex PCR. V and J calls and clone size are copied from that table; D and trimming were computed from the DNA. The sample has 150,000 to 200,000 clones; 85% to 90% are singletons. The data derive from a study of blood T cell repertoires in COVID-19. About the research overall: Material from acute and convalescent COVID-19 was sourced from the United States, Italy and Spain. The cDNA or gDNA used as material had been derived from T cells, B-cell-depleted T cells, or PBMCs.

The germline CDR1 and CDR2 sequences are SGDLS and YYNGEE. CDR3 size: 14 residues. V lost 0 bases to trimming and J lost 3 bases; unmatched junction nucleotides: 0. V and J are TRBV9 and TRBJ2-7; 10 bases are a match to TRBD2. The source is a woman in her 70s with acute or convalescent COVID-19. The specimen sequenced was peripheral blood. The CDR3 sequence is CASSVASGGYEQYF. The CDR3 DNA reads as TGTGCCAGCAGCGTAGCTAGCGGGGGCTACGAGCAGTACTTC. Full variable domain (remainder filled in from reference TRBV9 and TRBJ2-7): DSGVTQTPKHLITATGQRVTLRCSPRSGDLSVYWYQQSLDQGLQFLIQYYNGEERAKGNILERFSAQQFPDLHSELNLSSLELGDSALYFCASSVASGGYEQYFGPGTRLTVT.